One and the same sample provided the 32 T cell receptor beta chains below, sequenced in a study of OX40 agonist ivuxolimab in advanced cancers. The method was immunoSEQ multiplex PCR; TCRdb's version includes in-frame clones alone and lacks a portion of them. Of over 60,000 clones listed, 85% were seen once; the top ten hold around 0.6%. Sequencing was performed on CD4+ or CD8+ T cells sorted from blood, taken in a trial of the OX40 agonist ivuxolimab. The origin of the receptors is an adult with an advanced solid tumor such as melanoma, head and neck, liver or kidney cancer.

The gene calls are TRBV15 and TRBJ2-7; no clear D gene. The V and J ends lost 0 bases and 0 bases respectively, with 12 bases between them. Germline CDR1 reads LNHNV; CDR2 reads YYDKDF (reference sequence). This CDR3 has 16 residues. The CDR3 loop is CATSRDLLVSSYEQYF. CDR3 DNA: TGTGCCACCAGCAGAGATCTGCTAGTCAGCTCCTACGAGCAGTACTTC.

The chain has TRBV30 and TRBJ1-1; D gene uncertain. Trimming pared 3 bases from V and 3 bases from J, leaving 11 bases between. CDR3 length: 13 residues. CDR1 GTSNPN and CDR2 SVGIG come from the germline V gene (reference sequence). CDR3 coding DNA: TGTGCCTGGAGACGGGCCTCTTACACTGAAGCTTTCTTT. Its translation: CAWRRASYTEAFF.

The V and J genes are TRBV19 and TRBJ2-7; 7 bases agree with TRBD1. Germline trimming cut 5 bases from V and 0 bases from J; bases unmatched to any gene: 13. Germline V gene data show CDR1 as LNHDA and CDR2 as SQIVND (reference sequence). There are 17 residues in the CDR3. The CDR3 loop reads CASSAQGLGDSSYEQYF. The CDR3 coding sequence is TGTGCCAGTAGTGCCCAGGGGTTAGGGGACAGCTCCTACGAGCAGTACTTC.

The chain has TRBV7-6 and TRBJ2-1; possible D gene TRBD2, 7 bases. V was shortened by 1 base and J by 7 bases, with 17 bases between the two germline ends. The V gene's germline CDR1 is SGHVS and CDR2 FNYEAQ. The CDR3 is 16 residues long. The CDR3 region is CASSLDMGGAANEQFF. CDR3 in DNA: TGTGCCAGCAGCTTAGATATGGGGGGGGCCGCGAATGAGCAGTTCTTC.

The chain joins TRBV2 to TRBJ1-2; maybe TRBD1 (6 bases). CDR1 SNHLY and CDR2 FYNNEI come from the germline V gene. The CDR3 is made up of 14 amino acids. Trimming shortened V by 5 bases and J by 6 bases, and 16 bases separated the two germline ends. The CDR3, as DNA: TGTGCCAGCAGTCCGACGGGGGGGGGCCATGGCTACACCTTC. It specifies CASSPTGGGHGYTF.

J is TRBJ2-5 and V is TRBV5-8; 11 nucleotides agree with TRBD2. V shed 0 bases and J 0 bases; nucleotides not matched to a gene: 4. CDR3 length equals 17 residues. Germline V lookup: CDR1 SGHTS, CDR2 YDEGEE. In DNA, the CDR3 is TGTGCCAGCAGCTTGGCAGCTAGCGGGGGGTACCAAGAGACCCAGTACTTC. Protein product: CASSLAASGGYQETQYF.

This rearrangement joins TRBV7-2 to TRBJ2-3; TRBD2 agrees at 8 bases. CDR1 and CDR2 (germline): SGHTA, FQGNSA. Trimming took 3 bases from V and 6 from J; bases not matched to a gene: 17. The CDR3 sequence is 18 residues long. This chain's CDR3 is CASSFSLVSGIPMDTQYF. In DNA, the CDR3 is TGTGCCAGCAGCTTCTCACTCGTTAGCGGGATCCCCATGGATACGCAGTATTTT.

V and J are TRBV4-3 and TRBJ1-3, with D possibly being TRBD1 (5 bases). V shed 6 bases and J shed 1 base, with 16 bases lying between them. This CDR3 is built from 16 residues. From germline, CDR1 is LGHNA and CDR2 YSLEER. CDR3 nucleotides: TGCGCCAGCAGTCCGGGACCCCTGGGTTCTGGAAACACCATATATTTT. Its translation: CASSPGPLGSGNTIYF.

The J gene is TRBJ1-2, the V gene TRBV11-2; D is perhaps TRBD1 (6 bases). There are 13 residues in the CDR3. Per germline, CDR1 SGHAT and CDR2 FQNNGV. With 5 bases removed from V and 0 bases from J, the gap between germline ends came to 7 bases. In DNA, the CDR3 is TGTGCCAGCAGCCAGGGGACTAACTATGGCTACACCTTC. This translates into CASSQGTNYGYTF.

In the case of this clone: At one boundary the junction diverges from the germline segment, which might be a read error. The V and J genes are TRBV7-7 and TRBJ2-1, with 8 bases matching TRBD2. Germline V gives CDR1 SSHAT, CDR2 FNYEAQ (reference sequence). This CDR3 contains 13 residues. CDR3 nucleotides: TGTGCTAGCAGCCCCGGGGGGGGAGATGAGCAGTTCTTC. Amino acid sequence: CASSPGGGDEQFF.

The CDR3 region is CASSAGGGTGELFF. For the CDR3, the DNA is TGTGCCAGTTCAGCGGGGGGCGGAACCGGGGAGCTGTTTTTT. This chain uses TRBV19 with TRBJ2-2, with 9 positions matching TRBD2. In germline, CDR1 is LNHDA, CDR2 SQIVND (reference sequence). The V segment lost 8 bases and the J segment 5 bases; nucleotides outside the gene matches: 6. The CDR3 spans 14 residues.

This clone was seen a few times. The chain joins TRBV7-2 to TRBJ1-3; 10 bases map to TRBD1. The CDR3 extends over 16 amino acids. The V segment lost 5 bases and the J segment 6 bases; nucleotides outside the gene matches: 10. Germline CDR1 reads SGHTA; CDR2 reads FQGNSA. The CDR3 protein is CASSAVPGQGINTIYF. The CDR3 DNA reads TGTGCCAGCAGCGCAGTCCCGGGACAGGGGATAAACACCATATATTTT.

V gene TRBV7-3 combines with J gene TRBJ1-1, with D possibly matching TRBD1 (5 bases). CDR3 length: 14 amino acids. In germline, CDR1 is SGHTA, CDR2 FQGTGA. V dropped 6 bases and J dropped 3 bases, with 14 bases sitting between them. In nucleotides, the CDR3 is TGTGCCAGCAGACTAGGACATCGGGACACTGAAGCTTTCTTT. Its protein is CASRLGHRDTEAFF. Filled out from reference TRBV7-3 and TRBJ1-1, the complete variable domain reads GAGVSQTPSNKVTEKGKYVELRCDPISGHTALYWYRQSLGQGPEFLIYFQGTGAADDSGLPNDRFFAVRPEGSVSTLKIQRTERGDSAVYLCASRLGHRDTEAFFGQGTRLTVV.

This clone was recorded a few times. The gene calls are TRBV6-6 and TRBJ1-6; D call uncertain. The germline V gene has CDR1 MNHNY and CDR2 SVGAGI (reference sequence). The V end lost 5 bases, the J end lost 5 bases, and 10 bases lay between the germline ends. The length of the CDR3 is 14 residues. CDR3: CASSAAGDNSPLHF. CDR3 nucleotide sequence: TGTGCCAGCAGTGCAGCCGGAGATAATTCACCCCTCCACTTT.

This clone appeared once. The V gene is TRBV2, the J gene TRBJ2-1; 12 nucleotides align to TRBD2. Germline V gene lookup returns CDR1 SNHLY and CDR2 FYNNEI. V was clipped by 10 bases and J by 0 bases; unmatched bases: 10. The length of the CDR3 is 17 residues. The CDR3 region has the DNA TGTGCCATAATACTAGCGGGGGGTGCAAGCTCCTACAATGAGCAGTTCTTC. Protein product: CAIILAGGASSYNEQFF.

The rearrangement links TRBV9 to TRBJ2-1; 8 bases align to TRBD1. The V segment lost 0 bases and the J segment 6 bases; nucleotides outside the gene matches: 8. The CDR3 extends over 16 amino acids. Germline V gene sequence: CDR1 SGDLS, CDR2 YYNGEE. The CDR3 is CASSVVGRGRSNEQFF. In DNA, the CDR3 is TGTGCCAGCAGCGTAGTCGGCAGGGGGCGCAGCAATGAGCAGTTCTTC. Based on the CDR3 plus reference TRBV9 and TRBJ2-1, the full variable domain is DSGVTQTPKHLITATGQRVTLRCSPRSGDLSVYWYQQSLDQGLQFLIQYYNGEERAKGNILERFSAQQFPDLHSELNLSSLELGDSALYFCASSVVGRGRSNEQFFGPGTRLTVL.

The chain couples TRBV6-5 to TRBJ2-7; 7 bases match TRBD1. The CDR3 extends over 13 amino acids. CDR1 is MNHEY, CDR2 SVGAGI, per germline. The junction had 6 bases not matched to a gene; V was cut back by 7 bases and J by 3 bases. CDR3 sequence (DNA): TGTGCCAGCATTCGACAGGGAAGCTACGAGCAGTACTTC. This codes for CASIRQGSYEQYF.

This chain connects TRBV7-8 to TRBJ1-2; 7 bases map to TRBD1. CDR3 length: 18 amino acids. Unmatched junction bases numbered 14, after V lost 0 bases and J lost 4 bases. Germline V gene data show CDR1 as SGHVS and CDR2 as FQNEAQ. The CDR3 coding sequence is TGTGCCAGCAGCTTAGCTTACCCAGGGGGTGAGGTGCCCTATGGCTACACCTTC. It is translated as CASSLAYPGGEVPYGYTF.

Here the CDR3 reads CASSPTRAGYGYTF. The CDR3, as DNA: TGTGCCAGCAGCCCGACCCGGGCGGGCTATGGCTACACCTTC. This rearrangement joins TRBV5-5 to TRBJ1-2; D is uncertain. Germline-derived CDR1 and CDR2 are SGHKS and YYEKEE (reference sequence). The CDR3 runs 14 residues. V lost 4 bases, J lost 4 bases, and 14 bases lay in between.

In DNA, the CDR3 is TGTGCCAGCAGCTTAACTAGCCCCACAGATACGCAGTATTTT. Its protein is CASSLTSPTDTQYF. The rearrangement joins TRBV7-6 to TRBJ2-3, with D possibly being TRBD2 (6 bases). Trimming removed 2 bases from V and 2 bases from J, with 8 bases in between. This CDR3 has 14 amino acids. Germline V CDR1 and CDR2: SGHVS, FNYEAQ. The variable domain in full, completed from reference TRBV7-6 and TRBJ2-3, reads GAGVSQSPRYKVTKRGQDVALRCDPISGHVSLYWYRQALGQGPEFLTYFNYEAQQDKSGLPNDRFSAERPEGSISTLTIQRTEQRDSAMYRCASSLTSPTDTQYFGPGTRLTVL.

This rearrangement joins TRBV9 to TRBJ2-5; 7 positions agree with TRBD1. Germline trimming cut 6 bases from V and 1 base from J; bases unmatched to any gene: 9. CDR3 length equals 15 residues. Germline V gene lookup returns CDR1 SGDLS and CDR2 YYNGEE. The CDR3 here is CASTPGGLPQETQYF. The CDR3 coding sequence is TGTGCCAGCACCCCAGGGGGATTGCCCCAAGAGACCCAGTACTTC.

This clone was seen just once. The J gene is TRBJ2-5, the V gene TRBV7-2; D perhaps matches TRBD1 (8 bases). Germline CDR1 SGHTA, CDR2 FQGNSA. CDR3 size: 13 residues. V was clipped by 4 bases and J by 11 bases, with 17 bases between them. The CDR3 nucleotides are TGTGCCAGCAGCTCGAATGGACAGGGAGGGCAGTACTTC. Translating it yields CASSSNGQGGQYF.

The J gene is TRBJ1-4, the V gene TRBV11-2; D possibly corresponds to TRBD1 (5 bases). CDR1 is SGHAT, CDR2 FQNNGV, per germline. The CDR3 is 15 residues long. V lost 7 bases and J lost 0, with 12 bases in between. CDR3 amino acids: CASTMGRATNEKLFF. For the CDR3, the DNA is TGTGCCAGCACAATGGGACGGGCAACTAATGAAAAACTGTTTTTT.

V is TRBV27 and J is TRBJ1-3; D perhaps matches TRBD1 (5 bases). CDR1 and CDR2 from the germline V gene are MNHEY and SMNVEV (reference sequence). CDR3 size: 14 residues. Trimming left V 5 bases short and J 4 bases short, with 12 bases between. CDR3 amino acids: CASSGVGRGNTIYF. CDR3 nucleotides: TGTGCCAGCAGTGGAGTGGGGCGGGGAAACACCATATATTTT.

The sample holds many counts of this clone. The chain carries TRBV5-1 and TRBJ2-7, with D uncertain. The CDR3 spans 13 residues. The germline V and J ends were trimmed by 5 bases and 3 bases, with 12 bases remaining between them. Germline CDR1 is SGHRS and CDR2 is YFSETQ. CDR3 region: CASRGSFGYEQYF. DNA of the CDR3: TGCGCCAGCAGAGGGTCGTTTGGCTACGAGCAGTACTTC.

The chain employs TRBV5-1 and TRBJ2-5; 11 positions match TRBD2. J was trimmed by 4 bases and V by 0 bases; bases with no gene match: 8. The germline CDR1 and CDR2 sequences are SGHRS and YFSETQ. The CDR3 is made up of 17 amino acids. CDR3 sequence: CASSLATSSGGRETQYF. Written as DNA, the CDR3 is TGCGCCAGCAGCTTGGCCACGTCTAGCGGGGGGAGAGAGACCCAGTACTTC. The variable domain in full, with the rest retrieved from reference TRBV5-1 and TRBJ2-5, is KAGVTQTPRYLIKTRGQQVTLSCSPISGHRSVSWYQQTPGQGLQFLFEYFSETQRNKGNFPGRFSGRQFSNSRSEMNVSTLELGDSALYLCASSLATSSGGRETQYFGPGTRLLVL.

This rearrangement joins TRBV25-1 to TRBJ2-5; 8 nucleotides align to TRBD2. Germline V lookup: CDR1 MGHDK, CDR2 SYGVNS. CDR3 length: 14 residues. J lost 4 bases, V lost 5 bases, and 6 bases had no gene match. The CDR3 bases are TGTGCCAGCAGTCCGTCAGCGGGGGTAGAGACCCAGTACTTC. It encodes CASSPSAGVETQYF.

The V and J genes are TRBV5-1 and TRBJ2-6; D gene ambiguous. Looked up from germline, CDR1 is SGHRS and CDR2 is YFSETQ. The length of the CDR3 is 13 residues. V was shortened by 9 bases and J by 0 bases, with 7 bases between the two germline ends. The CDR3 loop is CATSSSGANVLTF. In nucleotides, the CDR3 is TGCGCCACCTCAAGCTCTGGGGCCAACGTCCTGACTTTC.

The J gene is TRBJ2-1, the V gene TRBV6-4; 7 bases are shared with TRBD2. The CDR3 is 16 residues long. V shed 6 bases and J 4 bases; nucleotides not matched to a gene: 12. Germline loops: CDR1 MRHNA, CDR2 SNTAGT. This CDR3 reads CASSAEGLVGYNEQFF. CDR3 DNA sequence: TGTGCCAGCAGCGCAGAAGGACTAGTGGGATACAATGAGCAGTTCTTC.

This chain joins TRBV7-2 and TRBJ1-2; TRBD1 is a possible D gene (5 bases). Germline V gene sequence: CDR1 SGHTA, CDR2 FQGNSA. V was trimmed by 7 bases and J by 1 base, leaving 13 bases between them. The CDR3 extends over 14 amino acids. The CDR3 bases are TGTGCCAGCACCAAAAGGGGACTTAACTATGGCTACACCTTC. Its protein is CASTKRGLNYGYTF.

This clone was recorded only once. The chain links TRBV19 to TRBJ1-2; D remains unclear. CDR1 and CDR2 (germline): LNHDA, SQIVND (reference sequence). The length of the CDR3 is 15 residues. V lost 3 bases and J lost 0, with 11 bases in between. The CDR3: CASSIAHRTNYGYTF. For the CDR3, the DNA is TGTGCCAGTAGTATCGCCCACAGAACTAACTATGGCTACACCTTC. Using reference TRBV19 and TRBJ1-2 for the parts outside the CDR3, the full variable domain is DGGITQSPKYLFRKEGQNVTLSCEQNLNHDAMYWYRQDPGQGLRLIYYSQIVNDFQKGDIAEGYSVSREKKESFPLTVTSAQKNPTAFYLCASSIAHRTNYGYTFGSGTRLTVV.

V gene TRBV6-5 combines with J gene TRBJ2-5; possibly TRBD2 for D (6 bases). The J call could be wrong; TRBJ2-7 is a better fit for the DNA end. The V gene's germline CDR1 is MNHEY and CDR2 SVGAGI. The CDR3 length is 14 residues. The CDR3 spells CASSRRESSYEQYF. The CDR3 bases are TGTGCCAGCAGTCGACGGGAGAGCTCCTACGAGCAGTACTTC.